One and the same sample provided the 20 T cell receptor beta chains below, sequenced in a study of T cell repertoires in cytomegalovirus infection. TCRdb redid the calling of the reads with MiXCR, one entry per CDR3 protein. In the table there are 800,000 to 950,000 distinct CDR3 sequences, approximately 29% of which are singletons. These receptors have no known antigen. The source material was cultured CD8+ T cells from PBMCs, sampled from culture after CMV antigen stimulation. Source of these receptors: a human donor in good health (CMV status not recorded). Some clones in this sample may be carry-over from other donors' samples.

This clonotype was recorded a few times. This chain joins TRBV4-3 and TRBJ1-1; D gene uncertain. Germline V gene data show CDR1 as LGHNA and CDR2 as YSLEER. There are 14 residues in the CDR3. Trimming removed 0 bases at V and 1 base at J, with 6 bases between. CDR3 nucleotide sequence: TGCGCCAGCAGCCAAGATCACGGGAACACTGAAGCTTTCTTT. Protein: CASSQDHGNTEAFF.

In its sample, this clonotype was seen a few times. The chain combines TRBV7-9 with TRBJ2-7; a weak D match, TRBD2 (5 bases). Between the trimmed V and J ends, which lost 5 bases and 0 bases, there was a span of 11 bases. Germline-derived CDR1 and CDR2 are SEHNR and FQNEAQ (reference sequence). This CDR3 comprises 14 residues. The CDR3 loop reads CASSRRTPSYEQYF. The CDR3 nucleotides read TGTGCCAGCAGCCGGCGGACTCCCTCCTACGAGCAGTACTTC.

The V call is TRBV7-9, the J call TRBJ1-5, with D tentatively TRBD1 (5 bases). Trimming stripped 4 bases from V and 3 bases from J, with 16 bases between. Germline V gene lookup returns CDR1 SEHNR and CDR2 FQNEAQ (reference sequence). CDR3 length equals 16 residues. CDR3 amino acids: CASSSYRGGNNQPQHF. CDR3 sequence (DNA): TGTGCCAGCAGCTCCTACCGCGGGGGGAACAATCAGCCCCAGCATTTT.

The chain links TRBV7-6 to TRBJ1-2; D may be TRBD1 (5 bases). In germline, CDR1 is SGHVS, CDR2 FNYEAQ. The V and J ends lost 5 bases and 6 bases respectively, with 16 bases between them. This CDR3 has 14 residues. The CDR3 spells CASSPNKGVHGYTF. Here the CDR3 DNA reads TGTGCCAGCAGCCCAAACAAAGGGGTCCATGGCTACACCTTC.

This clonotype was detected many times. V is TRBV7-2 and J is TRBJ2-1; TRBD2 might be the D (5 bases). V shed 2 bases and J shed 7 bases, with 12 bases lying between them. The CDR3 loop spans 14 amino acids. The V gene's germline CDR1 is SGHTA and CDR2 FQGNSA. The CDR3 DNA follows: TGTGCCAGCAGCTTACCCCGAAGAGGGAATGAGCAGTTCTTC. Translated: CASSLPRRGNEQFF.

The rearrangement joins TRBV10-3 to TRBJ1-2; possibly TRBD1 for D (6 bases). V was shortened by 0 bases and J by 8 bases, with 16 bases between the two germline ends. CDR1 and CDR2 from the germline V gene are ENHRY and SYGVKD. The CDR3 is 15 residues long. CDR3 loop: CAISESGGGIFGYTF. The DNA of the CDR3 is TGTGCCATCAGTGAGTCCGGGGGGGGCATATTCGGCTACACCTTC.

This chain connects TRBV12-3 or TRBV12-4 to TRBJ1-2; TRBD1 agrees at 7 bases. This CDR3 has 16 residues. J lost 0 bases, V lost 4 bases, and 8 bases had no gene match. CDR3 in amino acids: CASSSGWQGANYGYTF. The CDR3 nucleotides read TGTGCCAGCAGTTCCGGGTGGCAGGGGGCTAACTATGGCTACACCTTC.

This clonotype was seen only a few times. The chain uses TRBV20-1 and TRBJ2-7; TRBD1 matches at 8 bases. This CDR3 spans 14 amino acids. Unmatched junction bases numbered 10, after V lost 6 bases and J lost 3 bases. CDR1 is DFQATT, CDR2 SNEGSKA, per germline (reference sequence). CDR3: CSANFQGANYEQYF. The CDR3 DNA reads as TGCAGTGCCAACTTTCAGGGGGCGAACTACGAGCAGTACTTC.

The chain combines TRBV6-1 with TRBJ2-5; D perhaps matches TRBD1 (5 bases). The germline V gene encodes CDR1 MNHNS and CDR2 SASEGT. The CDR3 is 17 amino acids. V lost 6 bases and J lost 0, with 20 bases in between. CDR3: CASRDEPQGWDQETQYF. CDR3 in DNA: TGTGCCAGCAGAGACGAACCCCAGGGTTGGGACCAAGAGACCCAGTACTTC.

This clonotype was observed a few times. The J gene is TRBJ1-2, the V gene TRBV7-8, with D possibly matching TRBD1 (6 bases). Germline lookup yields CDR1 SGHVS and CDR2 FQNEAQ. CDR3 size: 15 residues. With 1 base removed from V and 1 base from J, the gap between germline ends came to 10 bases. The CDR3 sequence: CASSLGGGVNYGYTF. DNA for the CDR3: TGTGCCAGCAGCTTAGGAGGGGGTGTTAACTATGGCTACACCTTC.

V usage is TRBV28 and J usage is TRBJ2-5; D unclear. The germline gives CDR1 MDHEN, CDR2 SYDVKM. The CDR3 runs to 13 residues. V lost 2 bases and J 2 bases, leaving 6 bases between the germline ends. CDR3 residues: CASSLPIQETQYF. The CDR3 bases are TGTGCCAGCAGTTTACCGATACAAGAGACCCAGTACTTC.

Written as DNA, the CDR3 is TGTGCCAGCAGTGAAGAGACAGGGGTCTACGAGCAGTACTTC. Translating gives CASSEETGVYEQYF. The rearrangement uses TRBV2 and TRBJ2-7; 8 nucleotides agree with TRBD1. V shed 1 base, J shed 3 bases, and the junction held 2 bases outside the gene matches. Germline V gene data show CDR1 as SNHLY and CDR2 as FYNNEI. There are 14 residues in the CDR3.

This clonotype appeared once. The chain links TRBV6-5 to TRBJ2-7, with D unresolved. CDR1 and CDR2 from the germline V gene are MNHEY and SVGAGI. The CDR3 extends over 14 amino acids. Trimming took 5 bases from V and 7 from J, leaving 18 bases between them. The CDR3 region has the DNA TGTGCCAGCAGTCCTCGACCCAATTCCTGGGAGCAGTACTTC. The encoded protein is CASSPRPNSWEQYF.

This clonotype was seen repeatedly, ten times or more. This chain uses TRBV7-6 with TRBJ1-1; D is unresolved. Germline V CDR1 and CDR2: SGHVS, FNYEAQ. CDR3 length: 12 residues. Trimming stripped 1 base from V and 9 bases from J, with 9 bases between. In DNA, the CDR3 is TGTGCCAGCAGCTTAGGTACGGGGAAAGCTTTCTTT. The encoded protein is CASSLGTGKAFF.

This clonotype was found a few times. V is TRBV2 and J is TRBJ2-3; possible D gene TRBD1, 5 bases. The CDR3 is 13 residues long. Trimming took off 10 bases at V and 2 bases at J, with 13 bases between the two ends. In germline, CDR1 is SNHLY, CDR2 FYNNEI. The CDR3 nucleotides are TGTGCCAAACCGGACACTAACACAGATACGCAGTATTTT. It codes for CAKPDTNTDTQYF. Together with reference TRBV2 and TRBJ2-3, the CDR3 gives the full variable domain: EPEVTQTPSHQVTQMGQEVILRCVPISNHLYFYWYRQILGQKVEFLVSFYNNEISEKSEIFDDQFSVERPDGSNFTLKIRSTKLEDSAMYFCAKPDTNTDTQYFGPGTRLTVL.

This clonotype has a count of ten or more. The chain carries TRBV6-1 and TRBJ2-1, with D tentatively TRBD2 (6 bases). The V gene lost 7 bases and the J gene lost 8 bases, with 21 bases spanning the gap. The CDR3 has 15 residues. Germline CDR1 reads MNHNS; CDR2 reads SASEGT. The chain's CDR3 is CASTSWTIHNHEQFF. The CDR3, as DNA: TGTGCCAGCACCTCATGGACTATCCACAACCATGAGCAGTTCTTC.

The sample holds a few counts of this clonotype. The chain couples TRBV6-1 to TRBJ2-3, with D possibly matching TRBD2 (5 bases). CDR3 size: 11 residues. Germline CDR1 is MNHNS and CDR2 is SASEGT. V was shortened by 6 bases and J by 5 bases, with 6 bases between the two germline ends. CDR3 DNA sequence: TGTGCCAGCAGAAGCGGAGATACGCAGTATTTT. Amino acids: CASRSGDTQYF.

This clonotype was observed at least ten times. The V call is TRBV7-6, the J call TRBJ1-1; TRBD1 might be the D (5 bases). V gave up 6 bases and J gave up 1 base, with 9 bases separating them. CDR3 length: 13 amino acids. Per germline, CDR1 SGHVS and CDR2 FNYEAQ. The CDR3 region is CASSWTQNTEAFF. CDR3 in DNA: TGTGCCAGCAGTTGGACACAGAACACTGAAGCTTTCTTT.

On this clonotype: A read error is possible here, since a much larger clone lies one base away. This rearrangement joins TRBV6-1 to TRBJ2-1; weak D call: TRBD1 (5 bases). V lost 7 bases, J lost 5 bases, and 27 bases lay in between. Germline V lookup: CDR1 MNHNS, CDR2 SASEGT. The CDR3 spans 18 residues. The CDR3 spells CASIPTVVRQGRDNEQFF. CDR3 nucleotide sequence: TGTGCCAGCATCCCGACGGTGGTTCGTCAGGGAAGGGACAATGAGCAGTTCTTC.

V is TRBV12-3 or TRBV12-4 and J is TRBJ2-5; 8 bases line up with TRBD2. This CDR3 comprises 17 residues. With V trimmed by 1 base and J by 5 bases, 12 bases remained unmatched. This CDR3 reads CASSLVAPASGSETQYF. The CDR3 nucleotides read TGTGCCAGCAGTTTAGTGGCTCCGGCTAGCGGGTCCGAGACCCAGTACTTC.